Each of the 5 T cell receptor beta chains below was sequenced from the same sample in a study of T cell repertoires in cytomegalovirus infection. Each CDR3 protein is one row after TCRdb ran MiXCR on the reads. Here the sample spans 200,000 or so distinct CDR3 sequences, approximately 20% being singletons. The source material was PBMCs. These receptor sequences come from a human donor in good health (CMV status not recorded). Some clones in this sample may be carry-over from other donors' samples.

This clonotype has just a few counts. For the CDR3, the DNA is TGTGCCAGCAGCGGGGCTAAAAGGGAAAAACTGTTTTTT. This gives the protein CASSGAKREKLFF. The chain joins TRBV27 to TRBJ1-4; a weak D match, TRBD1 (5 bases). Trimming removed 6 bases at V and 8 bases at J, with 13 bases between. The CDR3 loop spans 13 amino acids. Germline CDR1 reads MNHEY; CDR2 reads SMNVEV (reference sequence).

This clonotype came up a few times. The V call is TRBV15, the J call TRBJ2-5, with a possible D match to TRBD1 (5 bases). In germline, CDR1 is LNHNV, CDR2 YYDKDF (reference sequence). Trimming pared 3 bases from V and 4 bases from J, leaving 15 bases between. The CDR3 spans 15 residues. The CDR3 region is CATSSTRQLTETQYF. The CDR3 DNA sequence: TGTGCCACCAGCAGCACCAGACAGTTAACAGAGACCCAGTACTTC.

This clonotype was detected a few times. The chain recombines TRBV27 with TRBJ1-2; 8 positions agree with TRBD1. The CDR3 spans 16 residues. Germline CDR1 and CDR2: MNHEY and SMNVEV (reference sequence). V lost 1 base and J lost 5; bases outside the gene matches: 9. The CDR3 DNA is TGTGCCAGCAGTTTATTAACCGGACAGGGACATTATGGCTACACCTTC. Its translation: CASSLLTGQGHYGYTF.

This chain connects TRBV19 to TRBJ1-1; possible D gene TRBD1, 5 bases. V was cut by 6 bases and J by 5 bases, with 16 bases left in between. Germline V gene sequence: CDR1 LNHDA, CDR2 SQIVND (reference sequence). The CDR3 has 14 amino acids. The CDR3 coding sequence is TGTGCCAGTAGCCCCGACGGGGGAAATACTGAAGCTTTCTTT. Its translation is CASSPDGGNTEAFF.

The rearrangement uses TRBV4-3 and TRBJ2-5, with 9 nucleotides matching TRBD1. From germline, CDR1 is LGHNA and CDR2 YSLEER. CDR3 length equals 16 residues. V shed 3 bases and J 4 bases; nucleotides not matched to a gene: 9. In DNA form, the CDR3 reads TGCGCCAGCAGCCATGGGACAGGGAACGTGGGAGAGACCCAGTACTTC. Protein product: CASSHGTGNVGETQYF.